Below are 5 T cell receptor beta chains sequenced from a single sample in a study of OX40 agonist ivuxolimab in advanced cancers. The protocol was immunoSEQ multiplex PCR, while the TCRdb copy is restricted to in-frame clones and leaves out a portion. The sample yields more than 60,000 clones, about 80% seen once. This specimen was CD4+ or CD8+ T cells sorted from blood, taken in a trial of the OX40 agonist ivuxolimab. The receptors derive from an adult with an advanced solid tumor such as melanoma, head and neck, liver or kidney cancer.

The CDR3 protein is CASSPVSGTIYEQYF. Written as DNA, the CDR3 is TGTGCCAGCAGCCCGGTGTCCGGGACCATCTACGAGCAGTACTTC. The rearrangement links TRBV16 to TRBJ2-7; D is possibly TRBD1 or TRBD2 (5 bases each). The V end was cut by 4 bases, the J end by 3 bases, with 16 bases between. The CDR3 is 15 amino acids. Germline values: CDR1 KGHSY, CDR2 FQNENV.

V gene TRBV5-5 combines with J gene TRBJ1-3, with D tentatively TRBD1 (6 bases). Germline V gene lookup returns CDR1 SGHKS and CDR2 YYEKEE (reference sequence). V was pared by 2 bases and J by 3 bases, with 12 bases between. The CDR3 runs 15 residues. The CDR3 DNA reads TGTGCCAGCAGCTTTTATGAGGGGGTTGGAAACACCATATATTTT. Protein sequence: CASSFYEGVGNTIYF. The full variable domain, its missing parts supplied by reference TRBV5-5 and TRBJ1-3, is DAGVTQSPTHLIKTRGQQVTLRCSPISGHKSVSWYQQVLGQGPQFIFQYYEKEERGRGNFPDRFSARQFPNYSSELNVNALLLGDSALYLCASSFYEGVGNTIYFGEGSWLTVV.

The chain joins TRBV15 to TRBJ2-1; a weak D match, TRBD2 (6 bases). Trimming removed 0 bases at V and 6 bases at J, with 15 bases between. Germline assignment: CDR1 LNHNV and CDR2 YYDKDF (reference sequence). The CDR3 totals 16 residues. CDR3 DNA: TGTGCCACCAGCAGAGATTCCGGGGGTCCCATCAATGAGCAGTTCTTC. Its translation: CATSRDSGGPINEQFF.

CDR3: CASSSYNEQFF. CDR3 coding DNA: TGTGCCAGCAGCTCTTACAATGAGCAGTTCTTC. The V call is TRBV5-4, the J call TRBJ2-1; D unresolved. V was pared by 3 bases and J by 4 bases, with 2 bases between. CDR3 length: 11 amino acids. Germline lookup yields CDR1 SGHNT and CDR2 YYREEE (reference sequence).

The CDR3 reads CASSSGQGNLLDTF. As DNA, the CDR3 is TGTGCCAGCAGCTCTGGACAGGGCAATTTGCTGGACACCTTC. The chain is built from TRBV7-2 and TRBJ1-2, with 8 bases matching TRBD1. The CDR3 loop spans 14 amino acids. Per the germline V gene, CDR1 is SGHTA and CDR2 is FQGNSA. With 4 bases clipped from V and 12 bases from J, the junction kept 13 bases outside the gene matches.